This TCR beta chain came from a study of blood T cell repertoires in COVID-19. Study context: Some COVID-19 samples were acute and others convalescent; all came from the United States, Italy and Spain. Sources were T cells, B-cell-depleted T cells, or PBMCs; the material itself was cDNA or gDNA.

As originally analysed: Reference gene primers were amplified, and this amplification served to estimate nucleated cell counts. Repertoires were generated with immunoSEQ multiplex PCR, while TCRdb's copy carries only in-frame clones and drops some. V and J calls and clone size are copied from that table; D and trimming were computed from the DNA. The data show some 390,000 clones, with approximately 90% seen just once and 1.1% held by the top ten. The CDR3 spans 13 residues. CDR1 ENHRY and CDR2 SYGVKD come from the germline V gene. Trimming left V 7 bases short and J 3 bases short, with 12 bases between. Participants had their cohort set by participant-reported clinical history.

The sequence came from a man in his thirties or forties who had recovered from COVID-19. This chain uses TRBV10-3 with TRBJ1-1; possibly TRBD1 for D (5 bases). The sequenced material came from PBMCs or T cells enriched from blood (not recorded which). The DNA of the CDR3 is TGTGCCATCACACGACAGAAGGACACTGAAGCTTTCTTT. Protein product: CAITRQKDTEAFF.